One sample yielded the 23 T cell receptor beta chains listed below, sequenced in a study of STAT5B mutations in CD4+ large granular lymphocyte leukemia (dated by TCRdb to between 2022 and 2023). The library relied on the immunoSEQ multiplex PCR assay. TCRdb re-hosts the immuneACCESS table, in-frame sequences only. Its copies lack some clones; in the studies checked, an unresolved V gene accounts for under half of them, and the cause for the rest is not known. This sample comprises under 35,000 clones, 65% to 70% of them detected only once. Of the sample, approximately 1.6% is held by the ten largest clones. The sample was CD4+ T cells from blood buffy coats. The receptors come from a human donor in good health.

A single count supports this clone. This sequence joins TRBV4-1 and TRBJ2-4; 9 positions match TRBD2. V lost 0 bases to trimming and J lost 0 bases; unmatched junction nucleotides: 6. The CDR3 has 18 residues. Germline loops: CDR1 MGHRA, CDR2 YSYEKL. The CDR3 region has the DNA TGCGCCAGCAGCCAAGATCTTTGGACTAGCGCAGCCAAAAACATTCAGTACTTC. It yields the protein CASSQDLWTSAAKNIQYF.

This clone was seen only a few times. The chain recombines TRBV6-6 with TRBJ1-1; 7 bases map to TRBD1. This CDR3 has 16 residues. J gave up 5 bases and V 3 bases, and 12 bases lay outside the gene matches. Germline V gives CDR1 MNHNY, CDR2 SVGAGI (reference sequence). CDR3 sequence reads: CASSYIGRGGWTEAFF. In nucleotides, the CDR3 is TGTGCCAGCAGTTATATTGGGCGAGGGGGCTGGACTGAAGCTTTCTTT.

This rearrangement joins TRBV28 to TRBJ1-4, with TRBD1 matching over 9 bases. With V trimmed by 4 bases and J by 8 bases, 5 bases remained unmatched. The CDR3 runs to 14 residues. Looked up from germline, CDR1 is MDHEN and CDR2 is SYDVKM. CDR3 sequence reads: CASSSGQGGEKLFF. CDR3 bases: TGTGCCAGCAGTTCGGGACAGGGAGGGGAAAAACTGTTTTTT.

This chain uses TRBV7-9 with TRBJ2-7; 7 nucleotides match TRBD2. From germline, CDR1 is SEHNR and CDR2 FQNEAQ (reference sequence). This CDR3 has 13 residues. V shed 4 bases, J shed 7 bases, and the junction held 7 bases outside the gene matches. The CDR3 coding sequence is TGTGCCAGCAGCTCGGGGGGAATAGGGGAGCAGTACTTC. Translating gives CASSSGGIGEQYF.

The chain combines TRBV29-1 with TRBJ1-1; D not certain. CDR3 length: 12 residues. Trimming pared 4 bases from V and 1 base from J, leaving 7 bases between. Per germline, CDR1 SQVTM and CDR2 ANQGSEA. In nucleotides, the CDR3 is TGCAGCGTTGCGTACAAGAACACTGAAGCTTTCTTT. It specifies CSVAYKNTEAFF.

The table lists this clone with a few counts. The J gene is TRBJ1-1, the V gene TRBV5-1; D is unclear. The V end lost 7 bases, the J end lost 5 bases, and 18 bases lay between the germline ends. The CDR3 is 14 residues long. Germline assignment: CDR1 SGHRS and CDR2 YFSETQ. The CDR3 here is CASGPGEGITEAFF. For the CDR3, the DNA is TGCGCCAGCGGCCCCGGTGAGGGCATTACTGAAGCTTTCTTT.

The genes are TRBV2 and TRBJ1-5; D perhaps matches TRBD1 (5 bases). Looked up from germline, CDR1 is SNHLY and CDR2 is FYNNEI. The V end was cut by 2 bases, the J end by 3 bases, with 14 bases between. The CDR3 consists of 16 residues. This CDR3 reads CASSEWAGRANQPQHF. The CDR3 coding sequence is TGTGCCAGCAGTGAATGGGCAGGGAGGGCCAATCAGCCCCAGCATTTT.

The CDR3 DNA is TGTGCCAGCAGCAAGGACCGAAACACTGAAGCTTTCTTT. It codes for CASSKDRNTEAFF. The chain carries TRBV28 and TRBJ1-1; D gene ambiguous. The germline gives CDR1 MDHEN, CDR2 SYDVKM. V lost 6 bases to trimming and J lost 2 bases, with 10 bases between them. The CDR3 has 13 residues.

This chain joins TRBV10-1 and TRBJ2-5; D remains unclear. This CDR3 comprises 13 residues. V was shortened by 2 bases and J by 2 bases, with 6 bases between the two germline ends. CDR1 WNHNN and CDR2 SYGVQD come from the germline V gene (reference sequence). CDR3 protein: CASSEAGQETQYF. DNA for the CDR3: TGCGCCAGCAGTGAGGCAGGACAAGAGACCCAGTACTTC.

The rearrangement links TRBV7-9 to TRBJ2-3; 8 nucleotides line up with TRBD2. Trimming removed 6 bases from V and 2 bases from J; junction bases left unmatched: 7. Germline CDR1 is SEHNR and CDR2 is FQNEAQ (reference sequence). This CDR3 is built from 15 residues. CDR3 region: CASSFSGSDTDTQYF. In nucleotides, the CDR3 is TGTGCCAGCAGTTTCAGCGGGAGCGACACAGATACGCAGTATTTT.

The V and J genes are TRBV5-6 and TRBJ2-3, with 7 bases aligning to TRBD1. This CDR3 has 15 amino acids. Per germline, CDR1 SGHDT and CDR2 YYEEEE. V was pared by 1 base and J by 4 bases, with 6 bases of the junction left unmatched. The chain's CDR3 is CASSLSGGTSDTQYF. The CDR3 DNA sequence: TGTGCCAGCAGCTTGTCAGGGGGAACTTCAGATACGCAGTATTTT.

This clone was picked up a small number of times. The chain recombines TRBV2 with TRBJ1-2; possibly TRBD1 for D (6 bases). The V end lost 6 bases, the J end lost 6 bases, and 14 bases lay between the germline ends. Looked up from germline, CDR1 is SNHLY and CDR2 is FYNNEI. The CDR3 has 13 amino acids. CDR3 loop: CASRRERGDGYTF. In nucleotides, the CDR3 is TGTGCCAGCAGAAGGGAAAGGGGGGATGGCTACACCTTC.

The chain joins TRBV29-1 to TRBJ1-2; D unresolved. Trimming took off 7 bases at V and 6 bases at J, with 12 bases between the two ends. The CDR3 is 11 residues long. Germline CDR1 is SQVTM and CDR2 is ANQGSEA. CDR3 sequence: CSGVEGNGYTF. The DNA of the CDR3 is TGCAGCGGAGTTGAGGGAAATGGCTACACCTTC.

The chain uses TRBV5-1 and TRBJ1-2, with a possible D match to TRBD1 (6 bases). CDR3 length equals 15 residues. Trimming took 4 bases from V and 2 from J, leaving 15 bases between them. Germline lookup yields CDR1 SGHRS and CDR2 YFSETQ. CDR3 protein: CASSGTPQANYGYTF. Written as DNA, the CDR3 is TGCGCCAGCAGCGGGACACCACAGGCAAACTATGGCTACACCTTC.

This clone was seen a few times. The rearrangement links TRBV5-6 to TRBJ2-1; D unresolved. In germline, CDR1 is SGHDT, CDR2 YYEEEE. The germline V and J ends were trimmed by 1 base and 9 bases, with 5 bases remaining between them. This CDR3 comprises 11 residues. The CDR3 bases are TGTGCCAGCAGCTTGAATAGTGAGCAGTTCTTC. Amino acid sequence: CASSLNSEQFF.

V gene TRBV6-5 combines with J gene TRBJ1-4, with D perhaps matching TRBD1 (5 bases). Germline-derived CDR1 and CDR2 are MNHEY and SVGAGI. With 4 bases removed from V and 1 base from J, the gap between germline ends came to 13 bases. This CDR3 is built from 16 residues. The CDR3 DNA reads TGTGCCAGCAGTTCCCTCGGGGGGGGAACTAATGAAAAACTGTTTTTT. It translates to CASSSLGGGTNEKLFF.

The chain is built from TRBV19 and TRBJ1-5; D unresolved. Germline assignment: CDR1 LNHDA and CDR2 SQIVND (reference sequence). This CDR3 region has 17 residues. Trimming stripped 1 base from V and 5 bases from J, with 18 bases between. In DNA form, the CDR3 reads TGTGCCAGTAGTATAGGACCCCGGGTGTCTTCGGATCAGCCCCAGCATTTT. Its protein is CASSIGPRVSSDQPQHF.

This clone appeared once. The V gene is TRBV27, the J gene TRBJ1-1; weak D call: TRBD1 (5 bases). This CDR3 has 14 residues. Germline V gene lookup returns CDR1 MNHEY and CDR2 SMNVEV (reference sequence). Trimming pared 2 bases from V and 7 bases from J, leaving 14 bases between. CDR3 in amino acids: CASSLRQWGIEAFF. The CDR3 nucleotides read TGTGCCAGCAGTTTACGACAATGGGGCATTGAAGCTTTCTTT.

The gene calls are TRBV7-3 and TRBJ1-4; D unresolved. The CDR3 is made up of 17 amino acids. The germline CDR1 and CDR2 sequences are SGHTA and FQGTGA. V was shortened by 2 bases and J by 3 bases, with 16 bases between the two germline ends. The CDR3 loop reads CASSLSSNDNPNEKLFF. The CDR3 coding sequence is TGTGCCAGCAGCTTATCCTCTAATGACAATCCTAATGAAAAACTGTTTTTT.

This clone was observed a few times. The chain employs TRBV2 and TRBJ1-4, with 8 bases fitting TRBD1. Losses at the gene ends were 7 bases for V and 8 bases for J; bases not matched to a gene: 9. Germline CDR1 SNHLY, CDR2 FYNNEI. There are 14 residues in the CDR3. The CDR3, as DNA: TGTGCCAGCACCGGGACAGGAGGAATGGAAAAACTGTTTTTT. This encodes CASTGTGGMEKLFF.

The chain recombines TRBV6-6 with TRBJ1-5; D gene uncertain. Trimming removed 0 bases from V and 10 bases from J, with 13 bases in between. The CDR3 is 14 residues long. Germline CDR1 MNHNY, CDR2 SVGAGI (reference sequence). This CDR3 reads CASSYSPNPTPQHF. Written as DNA, the CDR3 is TGTGCCAGCAGTTACTCGCCCAACCCCACCCCCCAGCATTTT.

This rearrangement joins TRBV5-6 to TRBJ1-4, with D possibly TRBD1 on 5 matching bases. The CDR3 contains 14 residues. Deletions cut 5 bases from V and 3 bases from J, with 11 bases between. The V gene's germline CDR1 is SGHDT and CDR2 YYEEEE. The CDR3 sequence is CASSPQGANEKLFF. For the CDR3, the DNA is TGTGCCAGCAGTCCTCAGGGAGCTAATGAAAAACTGTTTTTT.

The chain combines TRBV7-8 with TRBJ1-1; maybe TRBD1 (6 bases). CDR1 is SGHVS, CDR2 FQNEAQ, per germline. The CDR3 covers 15 residues. Trimming shortened V by 5 bases and J by 0 bases, and 13 bases separated the two germline ends. For the CDR3, the DNA is TGTGCCAGCAGCCCGAGGGGGGGACTGAACACTGAAGCTTTCTTT. Translation gives CASSPRGGLNTEAFF.